This T cell receptor (beta chain) stems from a study of T cells in Graves' hyperthyroidism and ophthalmopathy. It was RNA transcripts that yielded the amplified TCR beta CDR3 regions. A set of HTBI primers served as the primers for a first-round RT-PCR of the TCR CDR3. Using its own MiXCR run on the multiplex PCR reads, TCRdb lists one record per CDR3 protein. Among fewer than 500,000 distinct CDR3 sequences, approximately 13% were seen once, and the ten largest hold less than 25%. The specimen was blood. The receptor was isolated from a man aged 25 to 40 with Graves' hyperthyroidism that later progressed to Graves' ophthalmopathy.

CDR3 nucleotides: TGCAGCGTTGAAGATCTTTGGGGGAACACTGAAGCTTTCTTT. Translated: CSVEDLWGNTEAFF. The chain couples TRBV29-1 to TRBJ1-1; D is undetermined. This CDR3 region has 14 residues. Germline assignment: CDR1 SQVTM and CDR2 ANQGSEA. Between the trimmed V and J ends, which lost 0 bases and 1 base, there was a span of 9 bases.